This TCR beta chain was profiled in a study of cytomegalovirus exposure and HLA in healthy donors (dated by TCRdb to about 2017). Regarding the complete study: In an earlier analysis of approximately 500 of the donors, 276 Gb of sequence data and roughly 100 million unique TCR beta sequences from about 190 million T cells were reported. HLA typing covered class I and class II loci at four-digit resolution. An early release covering roughly 600 HLA-typed donors comprised around 300 gigabases of sequencing data and roughly 86 million unique TCR sequences. Several DR-DQ haplotypes were treated as single units for association and clustering because of strong linkage in the cohort. To predict cytomegalovirus infection status, the study combined high-throughput TCR immunosequencing, statistical association of individual TCRs with disease status, and machine learning. In a later genetic analysis, genome-wide SNP genotypes for about three fifths of the roughly 670 donors were used, and that subset was treated as a discovery cohort. Donor age, sex, ethnicity and CMV serostatus were compiled together with the repertoire data. Rather than using new phenotypic data, the later analysis identified candidate immune exposures from TCR beta sequences and from how often those sequences occurred across donors. Along with the approximately 700-subject first cohort, a separate validation cohort of around 120 different subjects was used. The genetic ancestry cluster associated with self-reported Caucasian donors included around four fifths of the roughly 360 genotyped donors. A later analysis re-analyzed previously published TCR beta repertoires from roughly 630 donors and added high-resolution HLA genotyping to study TCR occurrence patterns. An earlier analysis of 587 of the donors applied high-throughput TCR beta sequencing to assess whether each TCR beta V gene segment acted as functional or pseudogenic. On average, roughly 240,000 unique TCR beta nucleotide sequences were sequenced per donor among about 400 genotyped donors of the cohort, with roughly a sixth of those sequences being non-productive. The aim of the study was to test whether cataloging public T cell receptors could identify signatures of past pathogen exposure. Typing coverage differed by locus: A, B, C, DRB1 and DQB1 were typed in about 629-630 donors, DQA1 in about 500, DPA1 in around 610, and DPB1 in 450 to 490. Every repertoire in the discovery cohort had been generated on one and the same sequencing platform. The study used immunosequencing to profile the T cell repertoires of 670 or so subjects and linked those repertoires to cytomegalovirus serostatus.

The library came from the immunoSEQ multiplex PCR assay. A mixture of 60 forward primers for TCR Vbeta segments and 13 reverse primers for TCR Jbeta segments was used in the multiplex PCR. A multiplex PCR assay on genomic DNA amplified the CDR3 region of rearranged TCR beta genes. The amplified TCR beta libraries were sequenced on the Illumina HiSeq System as 87-base-pair reads. Per the authors' processing: In a later analysis, tens of millions of unique TCR beta chains were counted across the 500 to 850 repertoires, and approximately 9.9 million of these chains were shared by at least two donors. To remove PCR and sequencing errors, raw reads were error-corrected and collapsed into unique sequences using a nearest-neighbor algorithm that merged closely related sequences. To assign V, D and J gene segments, CDR3 sequences were aligned to IMGT reference sequences. For a sequence to be retained, a match of at least six nucleotides was required to both a V gene segment and a J gene segment. Rearrangements were classified as productive when the CDR3 lacked stop codons and remained in frame with V and J, and all other rearrangements were classified as non-productive. Following IMGT convention, CDR3 was defined as the stretch from the second conserved V-encoded cysteine up to the conserved J-encoded phenylalanine. The earlier analysis of about 620 of the donors excluded sequences that lacked an unambiguous match to a single V gene segment. In an earlier analysis of some 590 of the donors, a V segment was called functional when productive rearrangements were above 56.7%, and segregating when the standard deviation between donors exceeded 5%. To diagnose cytomegalovirus status from the catalog of TCR beta chain sequences, a statistical classification framework was built. A later analysis assigned V and J genes by comparing TCR nucleotide sequences with IMGT/GENE-DB human TR gene sequences. Using the TCRdist pipeline, a later analysis assigned CDR3 sequences along with most-parsimonious VDJ recombination scenarios. A later analysis defined each TCR beta chain by its CDR3 amino acid sequence plus V-gene family, and excluded reads lacking a unique V-gene family. To address suspected cross-contamination and a sequencing artifact, a later analysis removed 450 to 700 highly shared, low-generation-probability nucleotide sequences. In a later analysis, a clonal expansion index for each public chain was calculated from normalized within-repertoire ranks of inferred template counts. In a later analysis, generation probabilities were computed using a VDJ recombination model fitted to out-of-frame rearrangements, and the results were checked against IGoR. Hypergeometric tests were used in a later analysis to score TCR-TCR, TCR-HLA and TCR-CMV co-occurrence, with a repertoire-size bias correction applied to the TCR pairs. False discovery rates were estimated in a later analysis by permuting HLA or CMV assignments 20 times. In a later analysis, co-occurring TCRs were grouped using DBSCAN, and TCRdist sequence similarity was added for clustering within HLA-allele-positive subsets. Repertoires with fewer than 30,000 or more than 120,000 public chains were left out of co-occurrence clustering, as were five repertoires with anomalous nucleotide sharing. TCRdb took this table from immuneACCESS and kept in-frame rearrangements with V and J called. Such tables lack part of the clones; where checked against another copy, unresolved V genes explain under half of the gap, and the rest is unexplained. The V and J calls and clone size come from that table; D and trimming were worked out from the DNA. This sample is represented by 55,000 to 75,000 clones; 70% to 75% of them were singletons. Of the sample, almost 7% falls within the top ten clones.

The cohort comprised hundreds of healthy bone marrow donors. Cohort members were all nominally healthy when sampled, although unrecorded immune exposures were likely present. The donor tested CMV seropositive and was one of the 289 seropositive cohort members. A peripheral blood sample was provided by each donor, and peripheral blood mononuclear cells were used for TCR beta sequencing. The Qiagen DNeasy Blood Extraction Kit was used to extract genomic DNA from the blood cell samples. Overall study outcomes, separate from this receptor: HLA typing was unavailable for some donors at each locus, so association tests used only the typed subset. A total of 150 or so TCR beta chains were listed by the study as associated with cytomegalovirus. A later analysis reported that several top co-occurrence clusters appeared linked to parvovirus B19, influenza, CMV and Epstein-Barr virus. V-gene and J-gene trimming of TCR beta chains was associated with a missense DCLRE1C variant in a later genetic analysis, and the association was replicated in an independent cohort. In a later genetic analysis, fewer N-insertions in productive TCRs were reported among donors in an Asian-associated ancestry cluster than the roughly 670-donor mean. A later analysis found that most CMV-associated TCR beta chains appeared HLA-restricted, with HLA associations seemingly driven largely by CMV exposure. At a false discovery rate of 0.05, a later analysis linked some 18,000 TCR beta sequences to specific HLA alleles. Because counts were too low, 15 to 20 rarely observed V segments, including chromosome 9 orphons, were left out of the earlier analysis of 587 of the donors. It was suggested by the authors that the approach could potentially be generalized to other disease states and immunological phenotypes. The sequencing pipeline was judged likely to have produced a cluster of highly shared sequence variants as a technical artifact. The classifier was reported to diagnose cytomegalovirus status with high specificity and sensitivity in both the original cohort and the validation cohort. In this cohort, only TCR beta chains were sequenced, and detectable features were limited by the absence of alpha or paired-chain data. Most TCR sequences were observed very rarely across donors, whereas some public TCRs were present in many individuals. Immune exposure information for the cohort was limited to CMV serostatus. Correlated functional status among segregating V segments might reflect linkage disequilibrium, but an unknown experimental factor could not be ruled out. Roughly uniform sequencing depth across donors was assumed in presence/absence analyses, although this assumption may not hold. Three of the identified cytomegalovirus-associated TCR beta chains were confirmed in vitro to be specific for cytomegalovirus antigens. A later analysis found that HLA-associated TCR beta chains were more clonally expanded and had lower generation probabilities than equally common non-associated chains. When HLA alleles, especially DR and DQ, strongly co-occurred, TCR associations were difficult to assign to individual alleles. A later analysis found that TCR association rates varied across HLA loci, with DRB1 alleles showing the most associated TCRs and HLA-C alleles the fewest. Broadly in line with IMGT annotations, most TCR beta V segments showed up in productive rearrangements about 87% or about 30% of the time in an earlier analysis of under 700 of the donors. A further reported finding was that TCR beta sequences accurately predicted the HLA-A and HLA-B alleles for most subjects in the first cohort. Some IMGT-functional V segments, including TRBV6-2 and TRBV6-3, could not be distinguished by the 87-base-pair reads and were therefore excluded.

Via the germline V gene, CDR1 is MDHEN and CDR2 SYDVKM. Germline trimming: 6 bases from V, 5 bases from J; junction bases outside gene matches: 14. The CDR3, from cysteine to phenylalanine, totals 16 residues. The CDR3 DNA has 48 bases and is translated from base 1. To note about this clone: Its antigen target is currently unknown. There are no base qualities to consult, and no much larger clone falls within one base.

The material sequenced was PBMCs. The sequence derives from a man between 25 and 39 years old in good health and CMV-seropositive. The sequence is built from TRBV28 and TRBJ1-2; a stretch of 8 junction bases matches TRBD1. The CDR3: CASSSTWQGAGYGYTF. The base sequence is TGTGCCAGCAGCTCAACGTGGCAGGGGGCGGGATATGGCTACACCTTC.